The entry that follows covers one TCR beta chain sequence. Antigen: not known. The CDR3 spans 16 residues. V lost 2 bases to trimming and J lost 2 bases; unmatched junction nucleotides: 4. Germline lookup yields CDR1 KGHDR and CDR2 SFDVKD. The TCR alpha and TCR beta cDNA libraries, bearing sample barcodes and UMIs, were generated by 5'RACE using constant-segment primers. TCRdb itself ran the 5' RACE reads through MiXCR, one entry per CDR3 protein. The table includes roughly 130,000 distinct CDR3 sequences, about 15% detected once. The data belong to a study of T-cell memory formation after mild COVID-19. Turning to the study itself: Largely, the TCR clusters proved donor specific. Overall study results and limits: CD4+ contracting clones were found mainly in CM and EM, and CD8+ ones in EMRA.

The sequenced sample was PBMCs or a T cell subset sorted from them (not recorded which). The clonotype was recovered from a man younger than 35 who had mild COVID-19 (a few samples of this study predate the infection). Cell type and time point are not known. This rearrangement joins TRBV24-1 to TRBJ2-3; 9 bases line up with TRBD1. The CDR3 here is CATSDWGQGYTDTQYF. CDR3 coding DNA: TGTGCCACCAGTGATTGGGGACAGGGATACACAGATACGCAGTATTTT.